What follows describes a single TCR beta chain. Extracted from the samples, RNA was reverse transcribed into cDNA to serve as the sequencing template. Sequencing was performed with immunoSEQ multiplex PCR; in TCRdb, only in-frame clones are kept and a portion is missing. The sample records about 190,000 clones, more than 50% being singletons. The CDR3 length is 12 residues. With 0 bases removed from V and 11 bases from J, the gap between germline ends came to 5 bases. Germline CDR1 is SGHDN and CDR2 is FVKESK. The data derive from a study of CD8+ T cells in alopecia areata. Whole-study context: The tofacitinib course ran for 6 to 18 months and was followed by 6 months off drug.

The treatment denotes: oral pan-JAK inhibitor, 5-10 mg twice daily. The chain has TRBV14 and TRBJ1-6; D remains ambiguous. This receptor was identified in a human donor with alopecia areata. The specimen was CD4+ T cells sorted from blood, collected at week 24, from a patient treated with tofacitinib. The chain's CDR3 is CASSQEGTPLHF. CDR3 in DNA: TGTGCCAGCAGCCAAGAGGGTACACCCCTCCACTTT.